This T cell receptor (beta chain) emerged from a study of beta chain features in type 1 diabetes. Study at large: In age, gender and cell yields, patients were similar to healthy donors.

What was sequenced were expressed TCRB transcripts, since all of the isolated RNA had been reverse transcribed. Method: immunoSEQ multiplex PCR; TCRdb's copy keeps in-frame clones and lacks some. Of approximately 170,000 clones listed, approximately 7.8% are singletons. Study conclusions and caveats: The naive, central memory and Treg TCRB repertoires looked more alike in patients than they did in healthy donors. For Type 1 diabetes patients, all four CD4+ subsets carried TCRB CDR3s that were moderately but significantly shorter. These data did not resolve whether HLA type affects TCRB rearrangement.

The authors took one heparinised blood draw, averaging roughly 100 mL, from each donor. With 0 bases removed from V and 6 bases from J, the gap between germline ends came to 12 bases. Germline CDR1 reads SGHTA; CDR2 reads FQGNSA. The CDR3 spans 15 residues. This clone was picked up a small number of times. Its target is not known. The sample was central memory CD4+ T cells from blood. The chain has TRBV7-2 and TRBJ2-1; the D gene is possibly TRBD1 (6 bases). The receptor comes from a middle-aged woman with type 1 diabetes. As DNA, the CDR3 is TGTGCCAGCAGCTTAGCGTCAGGGGCCCCCAATGAGCAGTTCTTC. It encodes CASSLASGAPNEQFF.